The rows below give T cell receptor beta chains drawn from one sample of a study of cytomegalovirus exposure and HLA in healthy donors. Clones were sequenced by immunoSEQ multiplex PCR, and TCRdb holds only the in-frame ones, with some missing. The sample holds about 140,000 clones; nearly 80% are singletons and the top ten take around 14%. Sequences were obtained from PBMCs. These receptors were collected from a woman aged 40 to 50 in good health and CMV-seronegative. Both conserved end residues are part of each CDR3. The order of the fields is V gene, clone size, D gene, J gene, CDR3 protein, CDR3 DNA. D genes are given only for firm matches. Not every row has a clone size; where given, it reads once, few, many or a size class.

v_call: TRBV21-1
clone_size: NA
d_call: NA
j_call: TRBJ2-1
cdr3_aa: CASSTHRAAYNEQFF
cdr3_nt: TGTGCCAGCAGCACCCATCGAGCGGCATACAATGAGCAGTTCTTC

v_call: TRBV6-4
clone_size: NA
d_call: NA
j_call: TRBJ2-3
cdr3_aa: CASSDRDSTDTQYF
cdr3_nt: TGTGCCAGCAGTGATCGGGATAGCACAGATACGCAGTATTTT

v_call: TRBV9
clone_size: NA
d_call: NA
j_call: TRBJ2-7
cdr3_aa: CASSPRASPRAHEQYF
cdr3_nt: TGTGCCAGCAGCCCCCGGGCTAGCCCGAGGGCCCACGAGCAGTACTTC

v_call: TRBV21-1
clone_size: NA
d_call: NA
j_call: TRBJ1-5
cdr3_aa: CARRGDQPQHF
cdr3_nt: TGTGCGCGACGGGGGGATCAGCCCCAGCATTTT

v_call: TRBV4-3
clone_size: NA
d_call: NA
j_call: TRBJ2-2
cdr3_aa: CASSQDLGVGTGELFF
cdr3_nt: TGCGCCAGCAGCCAAGATCTCGGGGTAGGGACCGGGGAGCTGTTTTTT

v_call: TRBV27
clone_size: few
d_call: TRBD1
j_call: TRBJ2-7
cdr3_aa: CASSFRGPGEQYF
cdr3_nt: TGTGCCAGCAGTTTCAGGGGGCCAGGCGAGCAGTACTTC

v_call: TRBV5-4
clone_size: once
d_call: TRBD1
j_call: TRBJ1-2
cdr3_aa: CASSYQGTGLYTF
cdr3_nt: TGTGCCAGCAGCTATCAGGGGACAGGGCTCTACACCTTC

v_call: TRBV5-1
clone_size: once
d_call: NA
j_call: TRBJ2-2
cdr3_aa: CASSQSVAGELFF
cdr3_nt: TGCGCCAGCAGCCAATCAGTGGCCGGGGAGCTGTTTTTT

v_call: TRBV4-3
clone_size: NA
d_call: TRBD2
j_call: TRBJ2-3
cdr3_aa: CASSPIGLAGADTQYF
cdr3_nt: TGCGCCAGCAGCCCGATCGGACTAGCGGGAGCAGATACGCAGTATTTT

v_call: TRBV9
clone_size: NA
d_call: NA
j_call: TRBJ2-2
cdr3_aa: CASSVSGTGELFF
cdr3_nt: TGTGCCAGCAGCGTATCGGGTACCGGGGAGCTGTTTTTT

v_call: TRBV11-2
clone_size: once
d_call: TRBD1
j_call: TRBJ2-1
cdr3_aa: CASSSWDSSSYNEQFF
cdr3_nt: TGTGCCAGCAGCTCCTGGGACAGTAGCTCCTACAATGAGCAGTTCTTC

v_call: TRBV5-1
clone_size: NA
d_call: NA
j_call: TRBJ2-3
cdr3_aa: CASSLDQGPRTDTQYF
cdr3_nt: TGCGCCAGCAGTCTGGACCAGGGCCCTCGCACAGATACGCAGTATTTT

v_call: TRBV5-1
clone_size: NA
d_call: TRBD2
j_call: TRBJ2-5
cdr3_aa: CASSLRPVASGRRETQYF
cdr3_nt: TGCGCCAGCAGCTTACGACCTGTGGCTAGCGGGAGGAGGGAGACCCAGTACTTC

v_call: TRBV19
clone_size: NA
d_call: NA
j_call: TRBJ2-5
cdr3_aa: CASSIGFQQETQYF
cdr3_nt: TGTGCCAGTAGTATTGGCTTTCAGCAAGAGACCCAGTACTTC

v_call: TRBV9
clone_size: NA
d_call: NA
j_call: TRBJ2-7
cdr3_aa: CASSSRGTGSYEQYF
cdr3_nt: TGTGCCAGCAGCTCCCGCGGGACGGGGTCCTACGAGCAGTACTTC

v_call: TRBV21-1
clone_size: NA
d_call: NA
j_call: TRBJ2-2
cdr3_aa: CGRGTGELFF
cdr3_nt: TGTGGTAGGGGTACCGGGGAGCTGTTTTTT

v_call: TRBV4-2
clone_size: once
d_call: NA
j_call: TRBJ2-1
cdr3_aa: CASSQDGWTNNEQFF
cdr3_nt: TGTGCCAGCAGCCAAGATGGTTGGACTAACAATGAGCAGTTCTTC

v_call: TRBV19
clone_size: NA
d_call: TRBD2
j_call: TRBJ2-3
cdr3_aa: CASSIKTSHHAGDTQYF
cdr3_nt: TGTGCCAGTAGTATAAAGACTAGCCACCACGCAGGAGATACGCAGTATTTT

v_call: TRBV28
clone_size: NA
d_call: NA
j_call: TRBJ1-3
cdr3_aa: CASSEQDQARNTIYF
cdr3_nt: TGTGCCAGCAGTGAACAGGACCAGGCGCGAAACACCATATATTTT

v_call: TRBV7-9
clone_size: NA
d_call: NA
j_call: TRBJ1-1
cdr3_aa: CASNQNGENTEAFF
cdr3_nt: TGTGCCAGCAACCAAAACGGGGAGAACACTGAAGCTTTCTTT

v_call: TRBV6-5
clone_size: once
d_call: NA
j_call: TRBJ2-7
cdr3_aa: CASSRGQGVYEQYF
cdr3_nt: TGTGCCAGCAGTCGGGGGCAGGGGGTGTACGAGCAGTACTTC

v_call: TRBV28
clone_size: NA
d_call: NA
j_call: TRBJ1-5
cdr3_aa: CASSPRGAQHF
cdr3_nt: TGTGCCAGCAGTCCCCGGGGGGCCCAGCATTTT

v_call: TRBV19
clone_size: NA
d_call: NA
j_call: TRBJ1-5
cdr3_aa: CASSTRQTPSNQPQHF
cdr3_nt: TGTGCCAGTAGTACACGACAGACGCCGTCCAATCAGCCCCAGCATTTT

v_call: TRBV4-1
clone_size: few
d_call: TRBD2
j_call: TRBJ2-7
cdr3_aa: CASSQVGLAGGSKQYF
cdr3_nt: TGCGCCAGCAGCCAAGTTGGGCTAGCGGGGGGCTCTAAGCAGTACTTC

v_call: TRBV4-1
clone_size: once
d_call: NA
j_call: TRBJ2-2
cdr3_aa: CASSQVVGNQNTGELFF
cdr3_nt: TGCGCCAGCAGCCAAGTCGTCGGTAACCAAAACACCGGGGAGCTGTTTTTT

v_call: TRBV6-5
clone_size: NA
d_call: NA
j_call: TRBJ2-7
cdr3_aa: CASSYSQEQYF
cdr3_nt: TGTGCCAGCAGTTACTCGCAGGAGCAGTACTTC

v_call: TRBV19
clone_size: NA
d_call: NA
j_call: TRBJ2-7
cdr3_aa: CASSIAGPAGQYF
cdr3_nt: TGTGCCAGTAGTATAGCCGGACCGGCGGGGCAGTACTTC

v_call: TRBV7-7
clone_size: few
d_call: NA
j_call: TRBJ2-5
cdr3_aa: CASSRSTLETQYF
cdr3_nt: TGTGCCAGCAGTCGGTCGACACTCGAGACCCAGTACTTC

v_call: TRBV5-1
clone_size: NA
d_call: NA
j_call: TRBJ2-3
cdr3_aa: CASSLGNSGNTDTQYF
cdr3_nt: TGCGCCAGCAGCTTGGGTAATAGCGGAAACACAGATACGCAGTATTTT

v_call: TRBV10-3
clone_size: NA
d_call: TRBD1
j_call: TRBJ1-5
cdr3_aa: CAISDGQGAAQPQHF
cdr3_nt: TGTGCCATCAGTGACGGACAGGGGGCAGCTCAGCCCCAGCATTTT

v_call: TRBV11-3
clone_size: NA
d_call: TRBD2
j_call: TRBJ2-3
cdr3_aa: CASSLGLAGVRTDTQYF
cdr3_nt: TGTGCCAGCAGCTTAGGGTTAGCGGGGGTCCGCACAGATACGCAGTATTTT

v_call: TRBV7-8
clone_size: NA
d_call: NA
j_call: TRBJ2-1
cdr3_aa: CASSTGGSFFEQFF
cdr3_nt: TGTGCCAGCAGTACCGGGGGATCTTTTTTTGAGCAGTTCTTC

v_call: TRBV27
clone_size: NA
d_call: TRBD2
j_call: TRBJ2-3
cdr3_aa: CASTSLAGGGDTQYF
cdr3_nt: TGTGCCAGCACCTCACTAGCGGGGGGTGGTGATACGCAGTATTTT

v_call: TRBV2
clone_size: NA
d_call: TRBD1
j_call: TRBJ1-1
cdr3_aa: CASGDRVGLNTEAFF
cdr3_nt: TGTGCCAGCGGCGACAGGGTTGGGTTGAACACTGAAGCTTTCTTT

v_call: TRBV6-5
clone_size: NA
d_call: TRBD1
j_call: TRBJ1-2
cdr3_aa: CASSPQGGGYTF
cdr3_nt: TGTGCCAGCAGTCCTCAGGGGGGAGGCTACACCTTC

v_call: TRBV11-2
clone_size: NA
d_call: TRBD1
j_call: TRBJ1-4
cdr3_aa: CASSFISTRDRGEEKLFF
cdr3_nt: TGTGCCAGCAGCTTTATAAGCACCCGGGACAGGGGTGAAGAAAAACTGTTTTTT

v_call: TRBV7-3
clone_size: NA
d_call: TRBD1
j_call: TRBJ2-5
cdr3_aa: CASSLTGQPQETQYF
cdr3_nt: TGTGCCAGCAGCTTAACGGGACAGCCACAAGAGACCCAGTACTTC

v_call: TRBV6-6
clone_size: NA
d_call: TRBD2
j_call: TRBJ2-7
cdr3_aa: CASSYSLTSVSYEQYF
cdr3_nt: TGTGCCAGCAGTTACTCGTTGACTAGCGTTTCCTACGAGCAGTACTTC

v_call: TRBV4-3
clone_size: NA
d_call: TRBD2
j_call: TRBJ2-3
cdr3_aa: CASSQDPGLAEDTQYF
cdr3_nt: TGCGCCAGCAGCCAAGACCCGGGACTAGCGGAAGATACGCAGTATTTT

v_call: TRBV7-9
clone_size: NA
d_call: TRBD2
j_call: TRBJ2-7
cdr3_aa: CASSSTSGVSYEQYF
cdr3_nt: TGTGCCAGCAGCTCGACTAGCGGAGTCTCCTACGAGCAGTACTTC

v_call: TRBV11-2
clone_size: NA
d_call: NA
j_call: TRBJ2-3
cdr3_aa: CASSLVPGAPTDTQYF
cdr3_nt: TGTGCCAGCAGCTTAGTTCCAGGGGCACCCACAGATACGCAGTATTTT

v_call: TRBV5-1
clone_size: NA
d_call: NA
j_call: TRBJ2-4
cdr3_aa: CASSLGQEKNSQYF
cdr3_nt: TGCGCCAGCAGCTTGGGACAAGAGAAAAACAGTCAGTACTTC

v_call: TRBV7-2
clone_size: NA
d_call: TRBD1
j_call: TRBJ2-3
cdr3_aa: CASSLADRGLDTQYF
cdr3_nt: TGTGCCAGCAGCTTAGCAGACAGGGGGCTGGATACGCAGTATTTT

v_call: TRBV11-2
clone_size: NA
d_call: TRBD1
j_call: TRBJ2-3
cdr3_aa: CASSIQTGGWTDTQYF
cdr3_nt: TGTGCCAGCAGCATCCAGACAGGGGGATGGACAGATACGCAGTATTTT

v_call: TRBV27
clone_size: NA
d_call: TRBD2
j_call: TRBJ2-7
cdr3_aa: CASSPRLAATLYEQYF
cdr3_nt: TGTGCCAGCAGTCCAAGACTAGCGGCTACCCTCTACGAGCAGTACTTC

v_call: TRBV10-2
clone_size: NA
d_call: TRBD2
j_call: TRBJ2-1
cdr3_aa: CASSSLAGGFFEQFF
cdr3_nt: TGCGCCAGCTCCTCCCTAGCGGGGGGGTTTTTTGAGCAGTTCTTC

v_call: TRBV9
clone_size: NA
d_call: NA
j_call: TRBJ1-2
cdr3_aa: CASAPGQINYGYTF
cdr3_nt: TGTGCCAGCGCGCCCGGACAGATTAACTATGGCTACACCTTC

v_call: TRBV4-3
clone_size: NA
d_call: NA
j_call: TRBJ2-7
cdr3_aa: CASSQVNYRSYEQYF
cdr3_nt: TGCGCCAGCAGCCAAGTCAACTACCGCTCCTACGAGCAGTACTTC

v_call: TRBV27
clone_size: NA
d_call: TRBD1
j_call: TRBJ1-1
cdr3_aa: CASSFDRGPEAFF
cdr3_nt: TGTGCCAGCAGTTTCGACAGGGGGCCTGAAGCTTTCTTT

v_call: TRBV6-6
clone_size: NA
d_call: NA
j_call: TRBJ1-2
cdr3_aa: CAARGGQGYTF
cdr3_nt: TGTGCCGCCCGCGGGGGTCAAGGCTACACCTTC

v_call: TRBV7-9
clone_size: once
d_call: TRBD2
j_call: TRBJ2-6
cdr3_aa: CASSLGLAGGAGANVLTF
cdr3_nt: TGTGCCAGCAGCTTGGGACTAGCGGGAGGGGCTGGGGCCAACGTCCTGACTTTC

v_call: TRBV5-5
clone_size: NA
d_call: NA
j_call: TRBJ1-1
cdr3_aa: CASSLSGGAATEAFF
cdr3_nt: TGTGCCAGCAGCTTGTCGGGGGGCGCTGCTACTGAAGCTTTCTTT

v_call: TRBV6-1
clone_size: once
d_call: TRBD2
j_call: TRBJ2-3
cdr3_aa: CASSEYSGNTQYF
cdr3_nt: TGTGCCAGCAGTGAATATAGCGGGAATACGCAGTATTTT

v_call: TRBV2
clone_size: NA
d_call: TRBD2
j_call: TRBJ2-2
cdr3_aa: CAGSSGRTNTGELFF
cdr3_nt: TGTGCCGGCTCTAGCGGTAGGACGAACACCGGGGAGCTGTTTTTT

v_call: TRBV10-2
clone_size: NA
d_call: NA
j_call: TRBJ2-1
cdr3_aa: CASSESLGMAAKASSYNEQFF
cdr3_nt: TGCGCCAGCAGTGAGTCGTTAGGTATGGCTGCCAAAGCGAGCTCCTACAATGAGCAGTTCTTC